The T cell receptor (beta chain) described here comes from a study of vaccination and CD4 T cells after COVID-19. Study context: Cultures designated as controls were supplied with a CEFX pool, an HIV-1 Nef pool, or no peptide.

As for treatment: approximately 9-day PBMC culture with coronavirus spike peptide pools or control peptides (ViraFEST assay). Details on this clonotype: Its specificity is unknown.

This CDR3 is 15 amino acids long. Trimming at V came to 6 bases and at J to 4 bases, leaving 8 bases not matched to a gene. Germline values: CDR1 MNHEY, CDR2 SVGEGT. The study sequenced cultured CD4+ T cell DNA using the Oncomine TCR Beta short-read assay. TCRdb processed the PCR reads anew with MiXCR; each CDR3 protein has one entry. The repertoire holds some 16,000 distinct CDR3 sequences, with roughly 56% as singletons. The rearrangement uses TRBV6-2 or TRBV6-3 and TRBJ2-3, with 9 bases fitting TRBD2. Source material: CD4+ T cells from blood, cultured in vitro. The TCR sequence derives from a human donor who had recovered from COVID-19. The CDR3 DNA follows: TGTGCCAGCAGGTTCCCGGGACTAGCAGCAGATACGCAGTATTTT. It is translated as CASRFPGLAADTQYF.